This T cell receptor (beta chain) is drawn from a study of CD8+ T cells in alopecia areata (dated by TCRdb to the late 2010s). For the study in its entirety: The treated patients, all with moderate-to-severe alopecia areata, were enrolled in an open-label pilot trial of oral tofacitinib given at 5 to 10 mg twice daily. Tofacitinib was given for 6 to 18 months, followed by 6 months of follow-up off drug to assess delayed response and recurrence. To study T cell clonal expansion in alopecia areata, the researchers applied high-throughput TCRbeta sequencing to both the C3H/HeJ mouse model and human patients. Scalp tissue and sorted CD4+ and CD8+ peripheral blood T cells from patchy and totalis/universalis alopecia areata patients and from healthy controls were covered by human TCRbeta sequencing. Biopsies were taken from tofacitinib-treated patients at baseline and at 4 and 24 weeks of treatment, and a later scalp biopsy was taken in several of the tofacitinib-treated patients. Clonality in the scalp was compared among normal scalp (n=4), patchy alopecia areata scalp (n=8), and alopecia totalis/universalis scalp (n=8). RNA was extracted with the PAXgene miRNA kit for fixed scalp, the miRNeasy kit for PBMCs, and the RNeasy kit for mouse skin. immunoSEQ multiplex PCR using 35 Vbeta forward primers and 13 Jbeta reverse primers was used to amplify TCRbeta CDR3 regions. General conclusions and limits of the study: Compared with mice, TCR sequences shared between patients were less clear, possibly partly because of HLA diversity across the patient population. Unlike mouse skin, which is dominated by gammadelta T cells, normal human skin has resident alphabeta T cells that are also sequenced, and this complicates analysis of the scalp TCR repertoire. Compared with normal scalp, lesional scalp, particularly in alopecia totalis/universalis, had higher clonality and more expanded CD8+ clones, which suggests antigenic drive.

Library preparation was by the immunoSEQ multiplex PCR assay. RNA was extracted from all samples and reverse transcribed into cDNA, which served as template for TCR sequencing. SuperScript III was used for first-strand cDNA synthesis, primed with a 2:1 mix of oligo-dT and random hexamers. A synthetic immune receptor repertoire was used to gauge amplification bias, and whatever bias remained was removed computationally. Per the source publication's procedure: Raw reads were preprocessed to remove errors, and CDR3 was defined according to IMGT conventions as the region from the conserved cysteine to phenylalanine. To get clonality, Shannon entropy was normalized by log2 of the number of productive unique TCRs and the result was subtracted from 1. Whether each scalp clone was CD4 or CD8 was inferred by checking scalp TCRbeta sequences against the CD4 and CD8 repertoires from sorted blood. TCRdb holds this immuneACCESS table with in-frame rearrangements only. Some clones are missing; in checked studies, unresolved V genes explain under half, and the rest has no known cause. V, J and clone size were drawn from that table, and D and trimming were deduced from the DNA. The sample includes hundreds of thousands of clones, with under 80% observed a single time. More than 0.95% of the sample is in the top ten clones.

CDR1 and CDR2 (SEHNR, FQNEAQ) derive from the germline V gene (reference sequence). The CDR3 sequence holds 16 residues, the cysteine and phenylalanine included. Solely the CDR3 DNA is kept, with 48 bases framed from the first base. The junction carries 21 bases between V and J, which are trimmed by 5 bases and 5 bases respectively. According to the study, the label for this sample's time point signals: baseline before oral tofacitinib. From alopecia areata patients, peripheral blood was collected along with lesional scalp punch biopsies. PBMCs were isolated by density centrifugation and stained for CD3, CD4 and CD8, and CD4+ and CD8+ T cells were sorted on a FACSAria. In regard to this clone: Its antigen is unknown. No base quality values were provided; no much bigger clone lies one nucleotide off.

The chain uses TRBV7-9 and TRBJ2-5; matching of 5 bases hints at TRBD2 as the D gene. This material consisted of CD4+ T cells sorted from blood, taken at week 0. The source is a human donor with alopecia areata. The CDR3 region reads CASSPSVGVDVETQYF. The nucleotide sequence reads as follows: TGTGCCAGCAGCCCCTCGGTCGGGGTCGATGTGGAGACCCAGTACTTC. Extended through the reference TRBV7-9 and TRBJ2-5 proteins, this CDR3 yields the full variable domain: DTGVSQNPRHKITKRGQNVTFRCDPISEHNRLYWYRQTLGQGPEFLTYFQNEAQLEKSRLLSDRFSAERPKGSFSTLEIQRTEQGDSAMYLCASSPSVGVDVETQYFGPGTRLLVL.